The rows below give T cell receptor beta chains drawn from one sample of a study of blood T cells in healthy people across ages. TCRdb recomputed calls from the 5' RACE reads with MiXCR, one row per CDR3 protein. This table has roughly 650,000 distinct CDR3 sequences, 32% appearing once. The sample taken for sequencing was blood. The receptor set was obtained from a woman aged 80 or older in good health. Both conserved end residues are part of each CDR3.

J gene,V gene,CDR3 protein
TRBJ2-3,TRBV15,CATSRAGSGGADTQYF
TRBJ1-2,TRBV5-1,CASSLSTGAGVGYTF
TRBJ2-3,TRBV28,CASSPPWRDTDTQYF
TRBJ2-7,TRBV20-1,CSASPGANYEQYF
TRBJ1-2,TRBV7-6,CASSLGTGGHGYTF
TRBJ1-1,TRBV5-1,CASSLVGLRNTEAFF
TRBJ2-1,TRBV5-1,CASSTAGQAINEQFF
TRBJ2-3,TRBV10-2,CASSESILGTDTQYF
TRBJ1-1,TRBV6-2/TRBV6-3,CASSTQWGNTEAFF
TRBJ1-4,TRBV9,CASSLWGATNEKLFF
TRBJ2-7,TRBV27,CASSSPGLRYEQYF
TRBJ1-5,TRBV3-1,CASTSNQGPGQPQHF
TRBJ1-1,TRBV29-1,CSVEPGEEKAFF
TRBJ2-3,TRBV5-6,CASSLVVGGRDTQYF
TRBJ2-2,TRBV5-6,CASRTRGFTGELFF
TRBJ1-6,TRBV6-5,CASSRLRTANSPLHF
TRBJ1-2,TRBV7-9,CASSRDPEGGYTF
TRBJ1-4,TRBV6-6,CASTFRFEKLFF
TRBJ2-7,TRBV6-1,CASSEAFNYEQYF
TRBJ1-2,TRBV5-1,CASSLEHSGDGGDGYTF
TRBJ1-3,TRBV6-5,CASRGPRTDSGNTIYF
TRBJ1-1,TRBV15,CATSRAGRGAEAFF
TRBJ2-5,TRBV5-5,CASSSSLDRGQETQYF
TRBJ1-2,TRBV29-1,CSVEARGKGYTF
TRBJ1-2,TRBV18,CASSPGRNGGYTF
TRBJ1-4,TRBV28,CASSLVGTGDEKLFF
TRBJ2-2,TRBV3-1,CASSRLAGGNTGELFF
TRBJ1-6,TRBV30,CAWGPFTDSPLHF
TRBJ1-1,TRBV20-1,CSARDKRKAEAFF
NA,TRBV5-1,CTSSSGQGLETQYF
TRBJ2-5,TRBV10-3,CAIRNTGGKETQYF
TRBJ2-7,TRBV7-6,CASSLQQGVEQYF
TRBJ1-1,TRBV3-1,CASRQTGGTEAFF
TRBJ2-7,TRBV10-3,CAISEGTGYYEQYF
TRBJ2-3,TRBV12-3/TRBV12-4,CASRVGFSGGADAQYF
NA,TRBV18,CASSPWERAGSSEQYF
TRBJ2-7,TRBV12-3/TRBV12-4,CASSLRGLLNSYEQYF
TRBJ1-2,TRBV27,CASSSPGTGKIGYTF
TRBJ2-7,TRBV28,CASSLPGTGGEQYF
TRBJ1-4,TRBV5-6,CASSLDPVGVNEKLFF
NA,TRBV7-3,CASSPRPGSSYNEQYF
TRBJ1-6,TRBV30,CAWSNWDRGLGSPLHF
TRBJ2-7,TRBV28,CASSWGLAGMEQYF
TRBJ1-2,TRBV5-1,CASSLGQGAPGYTF
TRBJ2-7,TRBV29-1,CSVEAGNEQYF
TRBJ1-2,TRBV12-3/TRBV12-4,CASDSGQGSYGYTF
TRBJ2-5,TRBV5-6,CASSLGLWETQYF
TRBJ2-3,TRBV7-8,CASSFALGPTDTQYF
NA,TRBV20-1,CSARKRVEDYEQYF
TRBJ2-3,TRBV19,CASSMQGATDTQYF
TRBJ2-5,TRBV24-1,CATSDTRVETQYF
TRBJ2-4,TRBV5-1,CASSARVSEGIQYF
TRBJ2-3,TRBV24-1,CATSDAGATDTQYF
NA,TRBV9,CASSFRDSREQYF
TRBJ2-7,TRBV6-2/TRBV6-3,CATVSGGGGPYEKYF
TRBJ2-3,TRBV29-1,CSVGTSGSDTQYF
TRBJ2-1,TRBV6-1,CASSGNRGASNEQFF
TRBJ2-3,TRBV20-1,CSARGGQGASTDTQYF
TRBJ2-1,TRBV5-1,CASSLGGGGGGNEQFF
TRBJ2-5,TRBV2,CASRDDRGETQYF